The sequence of this TCR beta chain was determined in a study of T cell changes during pregnancy in multiple sclerosis. Produced via immunoSEQ multiplex PCR; TCRdb's table is partial and in-frame only. This sample has about 20,000 clones, with roughly nine tenths found just once. This CDR3 is 14 amino acids long. Germline assignment: CDR1 SSHAT and CDR2 FNYEAQ (reference sequence). In the case of this clone: Compared with germline, one end of the junction differs, possibly owing to a read error.

The sequenced sample was CD8+ T cells from peripheral blood mononuclear cells, obtained in the second trimester of pregnancy. This receptor was taken from a female donor in good health, enrolled as a control in a pregnancy study. The chain uses TRBV7-7 and TRBJ1-1; weak D call: TRBD1 (6 bases). The CDR3 sequence: CASSPGQIGTEAFF. The CDR3 bases are TGTGCTAGCAGCCCTGGACAGATCGGCACTGAAGCTTTCTTT. Looking up the rest from reference TRBV7-7 and TRBJ1-1 gives the full variable domain: GAGVSQSPRYKVTKRGQDVTLRCDPISSHATLYWYQQALGQGPEFLTYFNYEAQPDKSGLPSDRFSAERPEGSISTLTIQRTEQRDSAMYRCASSPGQIGTEAFFGQGTRLTVV.